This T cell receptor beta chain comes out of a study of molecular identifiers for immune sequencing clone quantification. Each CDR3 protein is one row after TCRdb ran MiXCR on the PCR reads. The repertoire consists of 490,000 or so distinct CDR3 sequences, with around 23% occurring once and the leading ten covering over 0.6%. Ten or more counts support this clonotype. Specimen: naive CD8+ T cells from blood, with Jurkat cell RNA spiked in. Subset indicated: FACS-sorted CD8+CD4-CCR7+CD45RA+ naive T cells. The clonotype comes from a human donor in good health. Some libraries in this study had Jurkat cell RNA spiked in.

CDR3 DNA sequence: TGTGCCAGCAGTTACTATGGTTCCATGAACACTGAAGCTTTCTTT. Its protein is CASSYYGSMNTEAFF. The rearrangement uses TRBV6-5 and TRBJ1-1; D gene unclear. The CDR3 is 15 amino acids. Trimming took 1 base from V and 0 from J, leaving 9 bases between them. CDR1 and CDR2 from the germline V gene are MNHEY and SVGAGI.